The 17 T cell receptor beta chains presented below share a single source sample, sequenced in a study of CD8+ T cells in alopecia areata. Once RNA had been extracted, it was reverse transcribed into cDNA to act as the sequencing template. TCRdb's table, derived via immunoSEQ multiplex PCR, lists solely in-frame clones and lacks some. The sample consists of 150,000 to 200,000 clones, approximately 57% of them appearing once. As for treatment: oral pan-JAK inhibitor, 5-10 mg twice daily. Specimen: CD4+ T cells sorted from blood, collected at week 24, from a patient treated with tofacitinib. Receptor source: a human donor with alopecia areata.

CDR3 in DNA: TGTGCCTGGAGTGTCCTTGACGGGAATCAGCCCCAGCATTTT. Translation gives CAWSVLDGNQPQHF. The chain recombines TRBV30 with TRBJ1-5; D is uncertain. The CDR3 loop spans 14 amino acids. Germline values: CDR1 GTSNPN, CDR2 SVGIG (reference sequence). V was shortened by 0 bases and J by 4 bases, with 10 bases between the two germline ends. Full variable domain (rest looked up from reference TRBV30 and TRBJ1-5): SQTIHQWPATLVQPVGSPLSLECTVEGTSNPNLYWYRQAAGRGLQLLFYSVGIGQISSEVPQNLSASRPQDRQFILSSKKLLLSDSGFYLCAWSVLDGNQPQHFGDGTRLSIL.

The CDR3 nucleotides are TGTGCCAGCAGTTCTCTAGGGGCACCGGAGACCCAGTACTTC. Protein: CASSSLGAPETQYF. The chain recombines TRBV27 with TRBJ2-5; possible D gene TRBD1, 5 bases. The ends were cut back, 4 bases at V and 5 bases at J, with 14 bases in the middle. Germline values: CDR1 MNHEY, CDR2 SMNVEV (reference sequence). The CDR3 runs to 14 residues.

J is TRBJ1-1 and V is TRBV23-1; no definite D call. Being an ORF, TRBV23-1 has a function that is uncertain. The CDR3 has 14 residues. V dropped 0 bases and J dropped 4 bases, with 9 bases sitting between them. For the CDR3, the DNA is TGCGCCAGCAGTCAATCTTGGGGTGGCACTGAAGCTTTCTTT. As protein: CASSQSWGGTEAFF.

This clone showed up just once. The chain carries TRBV5-1 and TRBJ2-2; D might be TRBD1 (6 bases). Between the trimmed V and J ends, which lost 4 bases and 5 bases, there was a span of 15 bases. Germline CDR1 SGHRS, CDR2 YFSETQ. The CDR3 runs to 15 residues. The CDR3, as DNA: TGCGCCAGCAGCGTCGGACAGACGAGTACCGGGGAGCTGTTTTTT. This sequence encodes CASSVGQTSTGELFF.

This clone showed up just a few times. V is TRBV5-1 and J is TRBJ1-1; TRBD1 matches 8 bases. The CDR3 has 16 residues. The V gene end was trimmed by 0 bases and the J gene end by 7 bases; junction bases not matched to a gene: 11. Per germline, CDR1 SGHRS and CDR2 YFSETQ. The CDR3 region is CASSLGDRTSMNEAFF. CDR3 sequence (DNA): TGCGCCAGCAGCTTGGGGGACAGGACGTCCATGAATGAAGCTTTCTTT.

This clone has just one count. The chain couples TRBV10-3 to TRBJ2-7; 8 bases fit TRBD1. The germline V gene has CDR1 ENHRY and CDR2 SYGVKD. There are 14 residues in the CDR3. V was pared by 3 bases and J by 3 bases, with 4 bases of the junction left unmatched. CDR3 DNA: TGTGCCATCAGTGACAGGGGGCAGGTCTACGAGCAGTACTTC. The encoded protein is CAISDRGQVYEQYF.

V usage is TRBV29-1 and J usage is TRBJ2-7; 9 bases agree with TRBD1. The germline V gene has CDR1 SQVTM and CDR2 ANQGSEA. The V gene end was trimmed by 7 bases and the J gene end by 6 bases; junction bases not matched to a gene: 7. The CDR3 runs to 12 residues. Here the CDR3 DNA reads TGCAGCGGGGGACAGGGAATAGGCGAGCAGTACTTC. Translation: CSGGQGIGEQYF.

The rearrangement links TRBV19 to TRBJ1-2; maybe TRBD1 (5 bases). V dropped 3 bases and J dropped 3 bases, with 14 bases sitting between them. This CDR3 has 15 residues. Germline values: CDR1 LNHDA, CDR2 SQIVND (reference sequence). The CDR3 DNA sequence: TGTGCCAGTAGTATGTTTCCGGACACCGACTATGGCTACACCTTC. Residues: CASSMFPDTDYGYTF.

This clone was seen a few times. The chain joins TRBV5-1 to TRBJ1-3; no reliable D call. CDR1 is SGHRS, CDR2 YFSETQ, per germline. V shed 4 bases and J shed 0 bases, with 11 bases lying between them. There are 15 residues in the CDR3. CDR3 region: CASSQTGNSGNTIYF. The CDR3 DNA is TGCGCCAGCAGCCAGACCGGGAACTCTGGAAACACCATATATTTT.

The chain has TRBV9 and TRBJ2-3; D gene ambiguous. Trimming left V 6 bases short and J 2 bases short, with 16 bases between. Germline V gives CDR1 SGDLS, CDR2 YYNGEE. The CDR3 has 15 amino acids. CDR3 sequence reads: CASTMGRSYTDTQYF. The CDR3 coding sequence is TGTGCCAGCACGATGGGCAGATCATACACAGATACGCAGTATTTT.

This clone came up once. V is TRBV4-1 and J is TRBJ2-4; 10 nucleotides align to TRBD1. J lost 8 bases, V lost 4 bases, and 11 bases had no gene match. The germline V gene has CDR1 MGHRA and CDR2 YSYEKL. This CDR3 region has 16 residues. The CDR3 DNA is TGCGCCAGCAGCCCCCCACCGGGACAGGGGTCGGACATTCAGTACTTC. This codes for CASSPPPGQGSDIQYF.

The rearrangement joins TRBV6-5 to TRBJ1-5; 9 positions match TRBD1. The CDR3 is made up of 15 amino acids. CDR1 and CDR2 (germline): MNHEY, SVGAGI. V lost 0 bases, J lost 4 bases, and 1 base stayed unmatched. CDR3 coding DNA: TGTGCCAGCAGTTACTCAGGACAGGGGAATCAGCCCCAGCATTTT. This translates into CASSYSGQGNQPQHF.

A few counts support this clone. The chain uses TRBV15 and TRBJ1-3, with 8 bases matching TRBD1. Germline V lookup: CDR1 LNHNV, CDR2 YYDKDF (reference sequence). V was pared by 0 bases and J by 4 bases, with 2 bases of the junction left unmatched. CDR3 length equals 15 residues. The CDR3 nucleotides are TGTGCCACCAGCAGAGATCAGGGGGCAGGAAACACCATATATTTT. Protein sequence: CATSRDQGAGNTIYF.

The J gene is TRBJ2-5, the V gene TRBV7-7; 11 bases line up with TRBD1. CDR3 length: 15 residues. The V and J ends lost 5 bases and 4 bases, in that order; junction bases with no gene match: 6. Germline V gene data show CDR1 as SSHAT and CDR2 as FNYEAQ (reference sequence). This CDR3 reads CASSDPGQGGETQYF. Here the CDR3 DNA reads TGTGCCAGCAGCGACCCGGGACAGGGGGGAGAGACCCAGTACTTC.

This clone has more than one count but fewer than ten. CDR3 loop: CASSQDWGRGGYTF. The CDR3 nucleotides read TGTGCCAGCAGCCAAGACTGGGGGCGAGGTGGCTACACCTTC. V usage is TRBV14 and J usage is TRBJ1-2; a weak D match, TRBD1 (6 bases). The germline CDR1 and CDR2 sequences are SGHDN and FVKESK. This CDR3 has 14 residues. Trimming took off 0 bases at V and 7 bases at J, with 12 bases between the two ends.

V gene TRBV6-1 combines with J gene TRBJ2-2; D perhaps matches TRBD1 (6 bases). Trimming pared 6 bases from V and 6 bases from J, leaving 14 bases between. The germline gives CDR1 MNHNS, CDR2 SASEGT. The CDR3 totals 14 residues. As DNA, the CDR3 is TGTGCCAGCAGCGCCAAGACAGGTCCCGGGGAGCTGTTTTTT. Translated: CASSAKTGPGELFF.

The V and J genes are TRBV27 and TRBJ1-1; D not certain. The CDR3 is made up of 13 amino acids. V lost 6 bases, J lost 7 bases, and 15 bases lay in between. The V gene's germline CDR1 is MNHEY and CDR2 SMNVEV (reference sequence). CDR3 sequence reads: CASSQRFSVEAFF. The CDR3 DNA sequence: TGTGCCAGCAGCCAGAGGTTCAGCGTTGAAGCTTTCTTT.